This TCR beta chain was sequenced for a study of response to subunit inactivated influenza vaccine. The study's findings and limits: Authors suggested each seasonal influenza vaccination recruits few new T cells.

This CDR3 contains 16 residues. Germline CDR1 MNHNS, CDR2 SASEGT. J was trimmed by 6 bases and V by 8 bases; bases with no gene match: 12. TCRdb processed the RT-PCR reads anew with MiXCR; each CDR3 protein has one entry. The data contain about 650,000 distinct CDR3 sequences, 14% of them singletons. A note on this clonotype: What it binds is not known.

This receptor was taken from a man aged 50-59 years who received an inactivated influenza vaccine. The source was PBMCs from blood, collected 14 to 15 days before vaccination. The genes are TRBV6-1 and TRBJ2-2, with TRBD1 identical over 10 bases. Here the CDR3 DNA reads TGTGCCAGCTCCGTAACCTGGGACAGGGGCCCCGGGGAGCTGTTTTTT. Residues: CASSVTWDRGPGELFF.